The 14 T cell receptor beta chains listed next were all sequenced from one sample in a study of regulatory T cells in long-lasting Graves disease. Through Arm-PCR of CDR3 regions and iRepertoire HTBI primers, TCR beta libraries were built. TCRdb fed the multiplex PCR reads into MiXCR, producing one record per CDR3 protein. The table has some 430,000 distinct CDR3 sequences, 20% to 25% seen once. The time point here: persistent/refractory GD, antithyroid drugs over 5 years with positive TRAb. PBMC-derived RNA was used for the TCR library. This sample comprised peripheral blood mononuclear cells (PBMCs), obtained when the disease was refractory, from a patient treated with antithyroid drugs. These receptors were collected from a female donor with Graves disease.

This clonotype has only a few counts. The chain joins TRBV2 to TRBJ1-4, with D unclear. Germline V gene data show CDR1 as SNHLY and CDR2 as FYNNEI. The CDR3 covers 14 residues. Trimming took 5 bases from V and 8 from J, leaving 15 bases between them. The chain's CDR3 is CASSSDGPPEKLFF. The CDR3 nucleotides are TGTGCCAGCAGTAGCGACGGCCCCCCGGAAAAACTGTTTTTT.

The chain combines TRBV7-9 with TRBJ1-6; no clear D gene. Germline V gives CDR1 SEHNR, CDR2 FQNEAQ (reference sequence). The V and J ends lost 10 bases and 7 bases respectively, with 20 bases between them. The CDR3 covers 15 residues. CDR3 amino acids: CATQPRDGINSPLHF. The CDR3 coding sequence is TGTGCCACCCAGCCAAGAGATGGGATCAATTCACCCCTCCACTTT.

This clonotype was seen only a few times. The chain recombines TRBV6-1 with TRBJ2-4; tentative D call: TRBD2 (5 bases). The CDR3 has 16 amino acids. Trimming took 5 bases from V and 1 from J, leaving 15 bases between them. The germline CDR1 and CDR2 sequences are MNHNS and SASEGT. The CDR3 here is CASSPEWTRAKNIQYF. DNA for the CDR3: TGTGCCAGCAGTCCTGAATGGACTCGGGCCAAAAACATTCAGTACTTC.

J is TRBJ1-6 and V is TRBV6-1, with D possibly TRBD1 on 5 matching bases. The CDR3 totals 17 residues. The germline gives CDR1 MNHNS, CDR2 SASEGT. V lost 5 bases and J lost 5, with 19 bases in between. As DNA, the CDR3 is TGTGCCAGCAGTCCCCGGGACCCACGGAAGGATAATTCACCCCTCCACTTT. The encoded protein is CASSPRDPRKDNSPLHF.

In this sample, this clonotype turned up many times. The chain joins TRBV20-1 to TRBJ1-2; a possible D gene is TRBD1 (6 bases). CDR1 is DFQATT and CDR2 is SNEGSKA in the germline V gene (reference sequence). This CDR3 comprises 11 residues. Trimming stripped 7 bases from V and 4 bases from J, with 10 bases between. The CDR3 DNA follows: TGCAGTGTACAGGACAGCTATGGCTACACCTTC. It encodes CSVQDSYGYTF.

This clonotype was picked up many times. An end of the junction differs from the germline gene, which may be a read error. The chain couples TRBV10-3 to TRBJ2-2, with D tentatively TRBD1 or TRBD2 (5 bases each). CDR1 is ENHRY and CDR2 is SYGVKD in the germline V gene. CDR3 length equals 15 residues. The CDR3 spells CAISESLDITGELVF. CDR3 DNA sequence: TGTGCCATCAGTGAGTCGTTGGACATCACCGGGGAGCTGGTTTTT.

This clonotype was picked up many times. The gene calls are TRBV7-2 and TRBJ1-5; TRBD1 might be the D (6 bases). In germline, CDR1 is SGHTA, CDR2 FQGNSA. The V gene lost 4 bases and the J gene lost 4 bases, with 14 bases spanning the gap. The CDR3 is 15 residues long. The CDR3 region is CASSYDLRGNQPQHF. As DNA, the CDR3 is TGTGCCAGCAGCTACGACCTTAGGGGGAATCAGCCCCAGCATTTT.

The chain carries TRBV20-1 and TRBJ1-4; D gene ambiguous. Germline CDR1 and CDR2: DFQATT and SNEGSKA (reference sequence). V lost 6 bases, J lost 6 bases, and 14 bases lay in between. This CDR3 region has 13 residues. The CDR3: CSARGVRDEKLFF. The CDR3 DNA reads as TGCAGTGCCCGGGGAGTTCGGGATGAAAAACTGTTTTTT.

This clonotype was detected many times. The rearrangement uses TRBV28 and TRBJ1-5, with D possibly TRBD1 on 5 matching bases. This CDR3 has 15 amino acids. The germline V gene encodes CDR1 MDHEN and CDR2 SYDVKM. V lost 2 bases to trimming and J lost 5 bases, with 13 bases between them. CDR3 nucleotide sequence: TGTGCCAGCAGTTTAAGTGGGGGTAGGCATCAGCCCCAGCATTTT. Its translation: CASSLSGGRHQPQHF. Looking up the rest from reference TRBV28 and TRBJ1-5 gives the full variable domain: DVKVTQSSRYLVKRTGEKVFLECVQDMDHENMFWYRQDPGLGLRLIYFSYDVKMKEKGDIPEGYSVSREKKERFSLILESASTNQTSMYLCASSLSGGRHQPQHFGDGTRLSIL.

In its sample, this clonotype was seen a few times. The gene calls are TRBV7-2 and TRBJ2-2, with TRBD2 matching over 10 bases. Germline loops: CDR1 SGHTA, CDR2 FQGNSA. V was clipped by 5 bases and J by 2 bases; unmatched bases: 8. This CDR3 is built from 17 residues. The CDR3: CASSLSGRAGNTGELFF. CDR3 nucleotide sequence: TGTGCCAGCAGCCTCAGCGGGAGGGCCGGCAACACCGGGGAGCTGTTTTTT.

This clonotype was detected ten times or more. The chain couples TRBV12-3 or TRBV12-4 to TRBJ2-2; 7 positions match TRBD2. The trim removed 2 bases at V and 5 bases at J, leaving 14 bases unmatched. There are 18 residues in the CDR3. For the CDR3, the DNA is TGTGCCAGCAGTTTACGCCCAATGAGGACTAGTTGGACCGGGGAGCTGTTTTTT. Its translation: CASSLRPMRTSWTGELFF.

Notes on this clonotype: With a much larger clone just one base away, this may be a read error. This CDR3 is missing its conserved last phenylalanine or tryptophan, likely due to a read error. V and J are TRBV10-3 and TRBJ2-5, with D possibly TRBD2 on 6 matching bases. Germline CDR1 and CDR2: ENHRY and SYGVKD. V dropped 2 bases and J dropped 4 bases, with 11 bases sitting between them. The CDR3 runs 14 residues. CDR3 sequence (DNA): TGTGCCATCAGTGAGGCTGGCGGGACAGAGACCCAGTACTCC. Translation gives CAISEAGGTETQYS.

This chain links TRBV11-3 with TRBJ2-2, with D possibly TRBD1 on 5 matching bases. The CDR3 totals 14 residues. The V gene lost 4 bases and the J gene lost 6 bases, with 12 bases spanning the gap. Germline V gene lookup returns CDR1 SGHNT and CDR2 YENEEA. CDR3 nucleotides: TGTGCCAGCAGCTGGGGCCCGGCGGCCGGGGAGCTGTTTTTT. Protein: CASSWGPAAGELFF.

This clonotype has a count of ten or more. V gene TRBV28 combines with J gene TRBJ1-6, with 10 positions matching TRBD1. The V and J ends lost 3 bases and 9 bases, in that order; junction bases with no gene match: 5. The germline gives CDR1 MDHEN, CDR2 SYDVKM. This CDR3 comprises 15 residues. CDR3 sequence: CASSFGTGVFSPLHF. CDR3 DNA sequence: TGTGCCAGCAGTTTTGGGACAGGGGTGTTTTCACCCCTCCACTTT.